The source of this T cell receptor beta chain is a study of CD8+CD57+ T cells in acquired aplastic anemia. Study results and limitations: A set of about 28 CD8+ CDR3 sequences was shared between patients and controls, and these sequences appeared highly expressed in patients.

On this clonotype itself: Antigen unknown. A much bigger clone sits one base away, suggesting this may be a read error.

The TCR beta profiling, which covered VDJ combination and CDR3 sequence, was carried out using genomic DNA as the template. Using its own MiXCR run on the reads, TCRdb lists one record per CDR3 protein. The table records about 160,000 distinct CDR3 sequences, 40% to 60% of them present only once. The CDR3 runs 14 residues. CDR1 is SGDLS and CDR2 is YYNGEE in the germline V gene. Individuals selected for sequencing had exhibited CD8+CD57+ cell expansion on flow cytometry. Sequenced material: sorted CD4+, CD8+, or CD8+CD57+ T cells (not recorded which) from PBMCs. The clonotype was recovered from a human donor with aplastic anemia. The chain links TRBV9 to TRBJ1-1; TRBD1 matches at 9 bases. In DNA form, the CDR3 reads TGTACCAGCAGCGTAGGAGACAGGGGGAATGAAGCTTTCTTT. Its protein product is CTSSVGDRGNEAFF.